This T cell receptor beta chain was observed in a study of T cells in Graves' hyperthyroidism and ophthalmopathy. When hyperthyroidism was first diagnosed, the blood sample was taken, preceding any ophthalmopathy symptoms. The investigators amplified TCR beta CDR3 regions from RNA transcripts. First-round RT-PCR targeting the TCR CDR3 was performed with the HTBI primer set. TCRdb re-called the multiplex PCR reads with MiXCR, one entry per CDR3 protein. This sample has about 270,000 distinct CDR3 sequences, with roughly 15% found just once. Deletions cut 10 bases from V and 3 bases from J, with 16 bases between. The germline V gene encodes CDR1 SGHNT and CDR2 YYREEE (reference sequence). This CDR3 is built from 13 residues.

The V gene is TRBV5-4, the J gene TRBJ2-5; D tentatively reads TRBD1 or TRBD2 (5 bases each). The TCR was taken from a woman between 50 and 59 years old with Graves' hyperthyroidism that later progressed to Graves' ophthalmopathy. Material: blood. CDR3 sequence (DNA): TGTGCCTCCGGGACCAATGTGGAAGAGACCCAGTACTTC. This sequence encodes CASGTNVEETQYF.